One sample yielded the 15 T cell receptor beta chains listed below, sequenced in a study of T cells in Graves' hyperthyroidism and ophthalmopathy. The source material, RNA transcripts, was used to amplify TCR beta CDR3 regions. Initially, a first-round RT-PCR of the TCR CDR3 employed the HTBI primer set. TCRdb processed the multiplex PCR reads anew with MiXCR; each CDR3 protein has one entry. The sample carries roughly 710,000 distinct CDR3 sequences, over 35% recorded once. The sequenced sample was blood. The receptors come from a woman between 40 and 50 years old with Graves' hyperthyroidism.

This clonotype appeared many times. The chain has TRBV10-3 and TRBJ1-1, with D possibly being TRBD1 (5 bases). V lost 2 bases and J lost 0, with 19 bases in between. Germline CDR1 and CDR2: ENHRY and SYGVKD. The CDR3 sequence is 18 residues long. The CDR3 loop is CAISEMGSGGKMNTEAFF. CDR3 in DNA: TGTGCCATCAGTGAGATGGGATCGGGGGGGAAAATGAACACTGAAGCTTTCTTT.

In its sample, this clonotype was seen a few times. The CDR3 region is CAWSVETPNTEAFF. The CDR3, as DNA: TGTGCCTGGAGTGTAGAGACACCAAACACTGAAGCTTTCTTT. The rearrangement links TRBV7-9 to TRBJ1-1, with D hard to call. With 11 bases removed from V and 2 bases from J, the gap between germline ends came to 18 bases. CDR3 length equals 14 residues. Per germline, CDR1 SEHNR and CDR2 FQNEAQ (reference sequence).

In DNA, the CDR3 is TGTGCCAGCAGCTTAGGGGGCAAGACAGGGACTGAAGCTTTCTTT. This encodes CASSLGGKTGTEAFF. This chain connects TRBV7-8 to TRBJ1-1; 7 bases fit TRBD1. Germline V gives CDR1 SGHVS, CDR2 FQNEAQ. The CDR3 totals 15 residues. Losses at the gene ends were 1 base for V and 5 bases for J; bases not matched to a gene: 7.

This clonotype was found a few times. J is TRBJ1-3 and V is TRBV5-6; D is possibly TRBD1 (5 bases). Trimming left V 3 bases short and J 0 bases short, with 7 bases between. The CDR3 loop spans 14 amino acids. From germline, CDR1 is SGHDT and CDR2 YYEEEE. The CDR3 DNA is TGTGCCAGCAGCTGGGGGAGCTCTGGAAACACCATATATTTT. Translated: CASSWGSSGNTIYF.

The rearrangement links TRBV12-5 to TRBJ1-5; D is unclear. The CDR3 totals 17 residues. Germline V gene lookup returns CDR1 LGHNT and CDR2 FRNRAP. V lost 0 bases to trimming and J lost 3 bases, with 15 bases between them. The CDR3 reads CASGLVLTGRDNQPQHF. DNA of the CDR3: TGTGCTAGTGGTTTGGTACTAACCGGGAGAGACAATCAGCCCCAGCATTTT.

This clonotype was seen once. The J gene is TRBJ2-7, the V gene TRBV20-1; a possible D gene is TRBD1 (6 bases). CDR1 and CDR2 (germline): DFQATT, SNEGSKA (reference sequence). The CDR3 spans 14 residues. Trimming took 3 bases from V and 5 from J, leaving 17 bases between them. CDR3 nucleotides: TGCAGTGCTAGCCCCTCAACAGGGATCCACGAGCAGTACTTC. Amino acids: CSASPSTGIHEQYF.

The count of this clonotype is one. Since a much larger clone is just one base distant, this may be a read error. The V and J genes are TRBV7-9 and TRBJ1-1; no reliable D call. Trimming left V 7 bases short and J 5 bases short, with 14 bases between. This CDR3 is 13 amino acids long. Germline CDR1 and CDR2: SEHNR and FQNEAQ (reference sequence). The CDR3 spells CASTLAARTEAFF. The CDR3 DNA reads TGTGCCAGCACCCTGGCCGCGAGGACTGAAGCTTTCTTT. Full variable domain (outside the CDR3, taken from reference TRBV7-9 and TRBJ1-1): DTGVSQNPRHKITKRGQNVTFRCDPISEHNRLYWYRQTLGQGPEFLTYFQNEAQLEKSRLLSDRFSAERPKGSFSTLEIQRTEQGDSAMYLCASTLAARTEAFFGQGTRLTVV.

This chain connects TRBV25-1 to TRBJ2-2, with TRBD2 as a possible D gene (5 bases). V was cut by 1 base and J by 4 bases, with 13 bases left in between. CDR1 is MGHDK, CDR2 SYGVNS, per germline. The CDR3 has 16 residues. The CDR3 DNA follows: TGTGCCAGCAGTGAATCAAGGAGCGGAAGCACCGGGGAGCTGTTTTTT. It encodes CASSESRSGSTGELFF. Using reference TRBV25-1 and TRBJ2-2 for the parts outside the CDR3, the full variable domain is EADIYQTPRYLVIGTGKKITLECSQTMGHDKMYWYQQDPGMELHLIHYSYGVNSTEKGDLSSESTVSRIRTEHFPLTLESARPSHTSQYLCASSESRSGSTGELFFGEGSRLTVL.

This sequence joins TRBV2 and TRBJ2-3; 10 bases fit TRBD1. Germline CDR1 and CDR2: SNHLY and FYNNEI. There are 16 residues in the CDR3. J was trimmed by 4 bases and V by 5 bases; bases with no gene match: 9. This CDR3 reads CASSSGQGVDADTQYF. CDR3 nucleotide sequence: TGTGCCAGCAGTTCTGGACAGGGGGTTGATGCAGATACGCAGTATTTT.

The V gene is TRBV6-5, the J gene TRBJ1-1; D gene uncertain. This CDR3 contains 13 residues. V was clipped by 5 bases and J by 5 bases, with 12 bases between them. CDR1 and CDR2 (germline): MNHEY, SVGAGI. CDR3 region: CASSGKPGTEAFF. The CDR3 DNA reads as TGTGCCAGCAGTGGGAAGCCCGGGACTGAAGCTTTCTTT.

The V call is TRBV4-1, the J call TRBJ1-2; maybe TRBD1 (5 bases). Trimming took 0 bases from V and 8 from J, leaving 13 bases between them. The length of the CDR3 is 14 residues. Germline CDR1 and CDR2: MGHRA and YSYEKL. This CDR3 reads CASSQDVDSHGYTF. The DNA of the CDR3 is TGCGCCAGCAGCCAAGATGTCGACAGCCACGGCTACACCTTC.

The CDR3 DNA reads TGTGCCAGTAGTCCGGGACAGGGGAGCTACTATGGCTACACCTTC. This codes for CASSPGQGSYYGYTF. This rearrangement joins TRBV19 to TRBJ1-2, with 10 bases lining up with TRBD1. The CDR3 consists of 15 residues. Losses at the gene ends were 5 bases for V and 3 bases for J; bases not matched to a gene: 6. Looked up from germline, CDR1 is LNHDA and CDR2 is SQIVND (reference sequence).

The gene calls are TRBV19 and TRBJ2-5; D is ambiguous. Germline V lookup: CDR1 LNHDA, CDR2 SQIVND (reference sequence). V was shortened by 5 bases and J by 5 bases, with 12 bases between the two germline ends. There are 13 residues in the CDR3. The CDR3 DNA follows: TGTGCCAGTAGTTCGCAGTTCTTCGAGACCCAGTACTTC. Protein product: CASSSQFFETQYF.

This sequence joins TRBV20-1 and TRBJ2-7; possibly TRBD2 for D (6 bases). The CDR3 is made up of 18 amino acids. V dropped 1 base and J dropped 4 bases, with 26 bases sitting between them. Germline CDR1 reads DFQATT; CDR2 reads SNEGSKA (reference sequence). Here the CDR3 DNA reads TGCAGTGCTAGAGGGGCTGTGGGTAGCGGAAGGATATCATACGAGCAGTACTTC. Translating it yields CSARGAVGSGRISYEQYF.

This clonotype was counted many times. The gene calls are TRBV10-3 and TRBJ2-5; D gene ambiguous. There are 14 residues in the CDR3. Germline-derived CDR1 and CDR2 are ENHRY and SYGVKD. Trimming removed 3 bases from V and 2 bases from J, with 10 bases in between. As DNA, the CDR3 is TGTGCCATCAGTGACCCCGGCCGTCAAGAGACCCAGTACTTC. Its protein is CAISDPGRQETQYF.